The 10 T cell receptor beta chains presented below share a single source sample, sequenced in a study of T-cell reconstitution after alpha-beta-depleted transplantation in children (dated by TCRdb to between 2015 and 2016). The library was prepared using PCR. TCRdb names Illumina HiSeq 2500 as the instrument used. TCR libraries were prepared with molecular barcoding, using unique molecular identifiers to normalize TCRbeta repertoire quantification. TCRdb took the public reads, trimmed them with fastp at Q25, ran MiXCR for clone calling and kept in-frame beta chains. Rows matching on CDR3 protein sequence are summarized as one entry with the most common DNA and genes. Counted in this sample were over 90,000 distinct CDR3 sequences; 6% of them appeared once. The ten largest clones take up about 6% of the sample. The label giving this sample's time point can be read as: day 60 (about 2 months) after transplantation. This sample's treatment or condition label indicates: allogeneic hematopoietic cell transplantation with graft depleted of TCRalphabeta T cells and CD19 B cells.

The specimen was PBMCs, mostly from graft donor cells, collected 60 days after TCRalphabeta/CD19-depleted stem cell transplant. These receptors were taken from a female patient aged 2-9 years who had a stem cell transplant for Fanconi anemia, so the T cells may come from the graft donor.

This clonotype was recorded many times. The V call is TRBV9, the J call TRBJ1-5; D remains ambiguous. CDR1 and CDR2 from the germline V gene are SGDLS and YYNGEE. Trimming took off 0 bases at V and 0 bases at J, with 13 bases between the two ends. This CDR3 comprises 17 residues. The CDR3 here is CASSVEYPGYSNQPQHF. The CDR3 coding sequence is TGTGCCAGCAGCGTAGAATACCCGGGCTATAGCAATCAGCCCCAGCATTTT.

This clonotype was picked up many times. The chain employs TRBV7-8 and TRBJ2-7, with D perhaps matching TRBD1 or TRBD2 (5 bases each). The CDR3 has 17 residues. V was clipped by 4 bases and J by 3 bases, with 22 bases between them. CDR1 is SGHVS, CDR2 FQNEAQ, per germline. For the CDR3, the DNA is TGTGCCAGCAGCTCTTCGCCGGGACCCCGCTCGGGCTACGAGCAGTACTTC. Amino acid sequence: CASSSSPGPRSGYEQYF.

The chain has TRBV4-2 and TRBJ2-7, with 10 bases fitting TRBD1. The junction had 15 bases not matched to a gene; V was cut back by 0 bases and J by 7 bases. The CDR3 runs to 18 residues. Looked up from germline, CDR1 is LGHNA and CDR2 is YNFKEQ. The CDR3: CASSQEITAGTGAGEQYF. The DNA of the CDR3 is TGTGCCAGCAGCCAAGAGATTACGGCCGGGACAGGGGCGGGTGAGCAGTACTTC.

This chain connects TRBV5-1 to TRBJ2-3; possible D gene TRBD2, 7 bases. Trimming removed 2 bases at V and 3 bases at J, with 19 bases between. CDR3 length equals 17 residues. The germline gives CDR1 SGHRS, CDR2 YFSETQ. The CDR3 DNA reads as TGCGCCAGCAGCTTAGGGGGGGGGGCTCAAAGAACAGATACGCAGTATTTT. Translation: CASSLGGGAQRTDTQYF.

This clonotype was observed at least ten times. This chain connects TRBV9 to TRBJ2-7; 7 bases fit TRBD2. This CDR3 is 15 amino acids long. Germline V lookup: CDR1 SGDLS, CDR2 YYNGEE. V trimming: 1 base; J trimming: 3 bases; junction bases outside the gene matches: 7. CDR3 in DNA: TGTGCCAGCAGCGTATCGGGGGGACCCCGCTACGAGCAGTACTTC. As protein: CASSVSGGPRYEQYF.

This clonotype has ten or more counts. The chain recombines TRBV3-1 with TRBJ2-3; D is unclear. CDR1 and CDR2 (germline): LGHDT, YNNKEL (reference sequence). The CDR3 is made up of 15 amino acids. V lost 0 bases and J lost 4, with 11 bases in between. CDR3 protein: CASSQDLSIADTQYF. Written as DNA, the CDR3 is TGTGCCAGCAGCCAAGACCTCAGCATTGCAGATACGCAGTATTTT.

This clonotype was observed at least ten times. The chain carries TRBV5-1 and TRBJ2-4; possibly TRBD1 or TRBD2 for D (5 bases each). In germline, CDR1 is SGHRS, CDR2 YFSETQ. The germline V and J ends were trimmed by 0 bases and 3 bases, with 13 bases remaining between them. CDR3 length: 16 residues. The chain's CDR3 is CASSLGQTEGKNIQYF. For the CDR3, the DNA is TGCGCCAGCAGCTTGGGACAGACAGAGGGCAAAAACATTCAGTACTTC.

This clonotype was seen a handful of times. The genes are TRBV28 and TRBJ2-1; D not resolved. The V gene lost 4 bases and the J gene lost 8 bases, with 9 bases spanning the gap. The CDR3 sequence is 12 residues long. Germline V lookup: CDR1 MDHEN, CDR2 SYDVKM. The CDR3 spells CASSSRDHEQFF. CDR3 sequence (DNA): TGTGCCAGCAGTTCCCGAGACCATGAGCAGTTCTTC.

This clonotype occurred many times. The rearrangement links TRBV5-1 to TRBJ2-1; 9 nucleotides match TRBD2. The CDR3 loop spans 16 amino acids. Germline-derived CDR1 and CDR2 are SGHRS and YFSETQ. The junction had 5 bases not matched to a gene; V was cut back by 1 base and J by 3 bases. CDR3 DNA sequence: TGCGCCAGCAGCTTGCTAGCGGGGACTAACTACAATGAGCAGTTCTTC. It specifies CASSLLAGTNYNEQFF.

This clonotype came up many times. The rearrangement links TRBV5-1 to TRBJ2-1; the match to TRBD1 covers 9 bases. The length of the CDR3 is 17 residues. V lost 4 bases to trimming and J lost 6 bases; unmatched junction nucleotides: 14. Germline V CDR1 and CDR2: SGHRS, YFSETQ. CDR3 amino acids: CASSLNPGQGKANEQFF. The CDR3 DNA sequence: TGCGCCAGCAGCCTTAACCCGGGACAGGGAAAGGCCAATGAGCAGTTCTTC.